This T cell receptor (beta chain) was captured by sequencing in a study of cytomegalovirus exposure and HLA in healthy donors. Study summary: An analysis done earlier identified roughly 120 million unique TCR beta sequences from about 180 million T cells. HLA-typed donors contributed 80 million to 85 million unique TCRs, which were held in an early data release. The study's findings and limits: Among TCR beta chains of equal frequency, HLA-associated ones were more clonally expanded in a later analysis.

On this clone: Its antigen remains unknown.

The germline V gene has CDR1 SGHVS and CDR2 FQNEAQ. This CDR3 spans 15 amino acids. The V segment lost 5 bases and the J segment 1 base; nucleotides outside the gene matches: 7. 60 Vbeta and 13 Jbeta primers were used in PCR. Under the authors' procedure: Unique TCR beta chains numbered around 80 million in a later analysis, with roughly 10 million shared. Sequencing was performed with immunoSEQ multiplex PCR; in TCRdb, only in-frame clones are kept and a portion is missing. V and J calls and clone size are those listed in that table; D and trimming were worked out from the DNA. Of some 130,000 clones listed, about three quarters are singletons.

The sequence was obtained from a female donor in good health and CMV-seropositive. Input material: PBMCs. The genes are TRBV7-8 and TRBJ1-2, with 7 positions matching TRBD1. DNA of the CDR3: TGTGCCAGCAGCAGAAAGGGACAGCTTAACTATGGCTACACCTTC. Translating gives CASSRKGQLNYGYTF.